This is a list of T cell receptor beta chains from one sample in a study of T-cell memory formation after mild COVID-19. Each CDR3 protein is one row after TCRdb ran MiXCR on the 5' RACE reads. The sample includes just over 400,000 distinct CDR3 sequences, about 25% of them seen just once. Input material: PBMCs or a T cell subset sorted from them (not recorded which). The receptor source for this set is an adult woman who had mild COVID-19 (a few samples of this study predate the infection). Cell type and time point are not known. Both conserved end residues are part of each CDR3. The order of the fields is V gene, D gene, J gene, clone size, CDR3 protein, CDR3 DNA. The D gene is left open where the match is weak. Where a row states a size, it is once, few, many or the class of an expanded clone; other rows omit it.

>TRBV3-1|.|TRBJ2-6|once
CASSQEGSRGLAGANVLTF
TGTGCCAGCAGCCAAGAGGGCAGCAGGGGACTTGCTGGGGCCAACGTCCTGACTTTC
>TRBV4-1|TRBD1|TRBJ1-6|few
CASSQEEARGSSYNSPLHF
TGCGCCAGCAGCCAAGAAGAGGCCAGGGGGAGCTCCTATAATTCACCCCTCCACTTT
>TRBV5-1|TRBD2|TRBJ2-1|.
CASSTDRSGLARSNEQFF
TGCGCCAGCAGCACCGACCGTTCTGGACTAGCGCGATCCAATGAGCAGTTCTTC
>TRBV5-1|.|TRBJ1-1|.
CASSLDTNRAFF
TGCGCCAGCAGCTTGGACACCAATCGGGCTTTCTTT
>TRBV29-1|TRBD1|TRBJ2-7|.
CSVSRDRGFYEQYF
TGCAGCGTGTCCCGGGACAGGGGGTTCTACGAGCAGTACTTC
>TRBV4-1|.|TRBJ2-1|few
CASSQVGLPSYNEQFF
TGCGCCAGCAGCCAAGTTGGGCTTCCCTCCTACAATGAGCAGTTCTTC
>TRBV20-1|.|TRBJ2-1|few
CSDQTDFYNEQFF
TGCAGTGACCAGACAGATTTCTACAATGAGCAGTTCTTC
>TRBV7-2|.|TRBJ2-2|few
CASSLQVAGELFF
TGTGCCAGCAGCCTTCAAGTCGCCGGGGAGCTGTTTTTT
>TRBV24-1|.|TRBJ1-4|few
CATSDFRGEKLFF
TGTGCCACCAGTGATTTTAGGGGTGAAAAACTGTTTTTT
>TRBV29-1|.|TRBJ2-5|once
CSVGAQYF
TGCAGCGTTGGGGCCCAGTACTTC
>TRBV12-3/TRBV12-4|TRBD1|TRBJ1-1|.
CASRLRGRGTEAFF
TGTGCCAGCAGACTCAGGGGGAGAGGCACTGAAGCTTTCTTT
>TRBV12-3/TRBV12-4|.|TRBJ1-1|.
CASSILDTANTEAFF
TGTGCCAGCAGTATATTAGACACTGCGAACACTGAAGCTTTCTTT
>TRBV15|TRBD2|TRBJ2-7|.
CATSRDGAGALIYEQYF
TGTGCCACCAGCAGAGATGGGGCGGGAGCGCTTATCTACGAGCAGTACTTC
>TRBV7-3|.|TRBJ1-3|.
CASSLSGGHTIYF
TGTGCCAGCAGCTTAAGTGGGGGACACACCATATATTTT
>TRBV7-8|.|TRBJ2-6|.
CASSLLQGPTSGANVLTF
TGTGCCAGCAGCCTACTACAGGGCCCGACCTCTGGGGCCAACGTCCTGACTTTC
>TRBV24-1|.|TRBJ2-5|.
CATSDPMRHQETQYF
TGTGCCACCAGTGATCCGATGCGGCACCAAGAGACCCAGTACTTC
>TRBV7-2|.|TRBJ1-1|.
CASSSVWAPTNTEAFF
TGTGCCAGCAGCTCGGTTTGGGCGCCTACGAACACTGAAGCTTTCTTT
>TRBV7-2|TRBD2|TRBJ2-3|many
CASSGTSGTADTQYF
TGTGCCAGCAGCGGGACTAGCGGGACAGCAGATACGCAGTATTTT
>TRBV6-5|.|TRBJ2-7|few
CASSYRGSSYEQYF
TGTGCCAGCAGTTACAGGGGGAGTAGCTACGAGCAGTACTTC
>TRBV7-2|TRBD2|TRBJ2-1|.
CASSLTSGGARFF
TGTGCCAGCAGCTTAACTAGCGGGGGGGCCAGGTTCTTC
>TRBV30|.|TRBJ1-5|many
CAWSVQGQPQHF
TGTGCCTGGAGTGTACAAGGGCAGCCCCAGCATTTT
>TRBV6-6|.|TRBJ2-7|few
CASGTPAPYEQYF
TGTGCCAGCGGTACACCTGCCCCCTACGAGCAGTACTTC
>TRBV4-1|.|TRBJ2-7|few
CASSQEPDSNYEQYF
TGCGCCAGCAGCCAAGAGCCCGACAGCAACTACGAGCAGTACTTC
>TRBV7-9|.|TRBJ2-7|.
CASSQDGFSYEQYF
TGTGCCAGCAGCCAGGACGGTTTCTCCTACGAGCAGTACTTC
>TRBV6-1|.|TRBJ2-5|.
CASSESVGRMETQYF
TGTGCCAGCAGTGAGTCGGTGGGGCGGATGGAGACCCAGTACTTC
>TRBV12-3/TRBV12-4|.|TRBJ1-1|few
CASTRVGVGAFF
TGTGCCAGCACTCGCGTTGGGGTAGGAGCTTTCTTT
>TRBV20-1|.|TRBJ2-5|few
CSARPQRGARETQYF
TGCAGTGCCCGCCCCCAACGGGGGGCCAGGGAGACCCAGTACTTC
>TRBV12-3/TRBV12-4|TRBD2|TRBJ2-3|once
CASRGTSAGGTDTQYF
TGTGCCAGCAGGGGGACTTCAGCGGGGGGAACAGATACGCAGTATTTT
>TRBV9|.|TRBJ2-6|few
CASSARGAGANVLTF
TGTGCCAGCAGCGCCAGAGGAGCGGGGGCCAACGTCCTGACTTTC
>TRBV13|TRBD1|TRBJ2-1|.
CASSSRTPGQGQGDNEQFF
TGTGCCAGCAGCTCCCGGACCCCAGGACAGGGGCAGGGAGACAATGAGCAGTTCTTC
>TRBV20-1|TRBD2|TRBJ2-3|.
CSARDMEAGFTDTQYF
TGCAGTGCTAGAGATATGGAAGCGGGATTCACAGATACGCAGTATTTT
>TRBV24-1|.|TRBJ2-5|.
CATSDTTGFQETQYF
TGTGCCACCAGTGATACGACAGGTTTCCAAGAGACCCAGTACTTC
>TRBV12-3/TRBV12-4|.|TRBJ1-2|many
CASSLSGDYGYTF
TGTGCCAGCAGTTTATCAGGGGACTATGGCTACACCTTC
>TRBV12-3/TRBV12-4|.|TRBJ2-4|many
CASSLNSGDIQYF
TGTGCCAGCAGTTTAAACTCTGGTGACATTCAGTACTTC
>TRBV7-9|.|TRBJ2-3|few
CASSLGDYTDTQYF
TGTGCCAGCAGCTTAGGCGACTACACAGATACGCAGTATTTT
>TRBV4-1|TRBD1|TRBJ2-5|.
CASSQLQVGGVETQYF
TGCGCCAGCAGCCAGCTACAAGTAGGGGGCGTGGAGACCCAGTACTTC
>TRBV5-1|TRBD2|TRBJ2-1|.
CASSTELGFEGLAGYNEQFF
TGCGCCAGCAGCACGGAGTTGGGATTCGAGGGACTAGCGGGGTACAATGAGCAGTTCTTC
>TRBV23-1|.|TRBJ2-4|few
CASSQGRQAKNIQYF
TGCGCCAGCAGTCAGGGTCGACAAGCCAAAAACATTCAGTACTTC
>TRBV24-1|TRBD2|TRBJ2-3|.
CATSDFALAGKDTQYF
TGTGCCACCAGTGATTTTGCCCTAGCGGGAAAAGATACGCAGTATTTT
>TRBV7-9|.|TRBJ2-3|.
CASSIGTAGDTQYF
TGTGCCAGCAGCATCGGGACGGCGGGAGATACGCAGTATTTT
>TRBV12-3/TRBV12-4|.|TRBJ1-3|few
CASRNGGSGNTIYF
TGTGCCAGCAGGAACGGGGGTTCTGGAAACACCATATATTTT
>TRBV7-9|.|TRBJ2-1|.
CASSLQYSYNEQFF
TGTGCCAGCAGCTTACAGTATTCCTACAATGAGCAGTTCTTC
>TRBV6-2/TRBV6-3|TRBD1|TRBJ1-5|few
CASSYSRTGPNQPQHF
TGTGCCAGCAGCTATAGTAGGACAGGCCCCAATCAGCCCCAGCATTTT
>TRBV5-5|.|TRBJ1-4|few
CASSLGVGSEKLFF
TGTGCCAGCAGCTTGGGAGTGGGCAGTGAAAAACTGTTTTTT
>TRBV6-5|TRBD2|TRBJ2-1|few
CASTQPTSVKQFF
TGTGCCAGCACCCAACCGACTAGCGTAAAGCAGTTCTTC